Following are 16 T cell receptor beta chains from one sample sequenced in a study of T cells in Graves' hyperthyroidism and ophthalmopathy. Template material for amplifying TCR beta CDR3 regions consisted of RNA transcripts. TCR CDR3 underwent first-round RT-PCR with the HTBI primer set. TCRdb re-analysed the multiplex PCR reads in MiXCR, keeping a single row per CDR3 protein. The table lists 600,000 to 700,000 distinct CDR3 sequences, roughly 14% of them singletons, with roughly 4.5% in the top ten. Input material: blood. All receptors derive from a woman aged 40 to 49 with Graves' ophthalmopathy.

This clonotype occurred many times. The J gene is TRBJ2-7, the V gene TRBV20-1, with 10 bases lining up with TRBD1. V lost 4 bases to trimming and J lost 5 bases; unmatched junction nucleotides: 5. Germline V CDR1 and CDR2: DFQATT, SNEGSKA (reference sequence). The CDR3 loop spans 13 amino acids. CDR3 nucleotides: TGCAGTGCTACCGCGACAGGGGGCGACGAGCAGTACTTC. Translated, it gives CSATATGGDEQYF.

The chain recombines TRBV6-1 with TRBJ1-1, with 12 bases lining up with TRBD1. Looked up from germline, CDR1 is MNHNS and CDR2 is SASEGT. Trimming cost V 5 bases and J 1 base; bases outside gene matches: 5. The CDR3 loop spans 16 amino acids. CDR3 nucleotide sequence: TGTGCCAGCAGTCCCGGGACAGGGGGCTCGAACACTGAAGCTTTCTTT. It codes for CASSPGTGGSNTEAFF.

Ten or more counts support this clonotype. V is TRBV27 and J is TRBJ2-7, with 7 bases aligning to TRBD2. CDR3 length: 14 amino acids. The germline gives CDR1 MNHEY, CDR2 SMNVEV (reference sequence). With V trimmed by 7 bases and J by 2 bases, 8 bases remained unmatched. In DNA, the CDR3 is TGTGCCAGCACCGCGGCCGGGACTACCTACGAGCAGTACTTC. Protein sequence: CASTAAGTTYEQYF.

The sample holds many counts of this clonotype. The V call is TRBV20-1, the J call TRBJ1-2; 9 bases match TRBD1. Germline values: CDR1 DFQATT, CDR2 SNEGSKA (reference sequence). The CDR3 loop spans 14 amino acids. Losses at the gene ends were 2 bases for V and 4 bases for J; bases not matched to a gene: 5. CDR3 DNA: TGCAGTGCTAGAAGGGACAGGGCTGGCTATGGCTACACCTTC. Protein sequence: CSARRDRAGYGYTF.

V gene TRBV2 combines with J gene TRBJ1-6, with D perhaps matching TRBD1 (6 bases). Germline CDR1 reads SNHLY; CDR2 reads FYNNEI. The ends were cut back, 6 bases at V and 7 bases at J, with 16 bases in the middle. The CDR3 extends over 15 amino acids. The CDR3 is CASRPSGQPNSPLHF. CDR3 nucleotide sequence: TGTGCCAGCAGACCCTCAGGACAGCCAAATTCACCCCTCCACTTT.

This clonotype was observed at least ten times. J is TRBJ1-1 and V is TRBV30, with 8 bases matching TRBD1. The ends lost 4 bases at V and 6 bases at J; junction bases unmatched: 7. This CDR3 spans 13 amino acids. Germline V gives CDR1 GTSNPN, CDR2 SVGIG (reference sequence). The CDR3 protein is CAWNRGKSAEAFF. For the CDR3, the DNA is TGTGCCTGGAACAGGGGGAAGAGCGCTGAAGCTTTCTTT.

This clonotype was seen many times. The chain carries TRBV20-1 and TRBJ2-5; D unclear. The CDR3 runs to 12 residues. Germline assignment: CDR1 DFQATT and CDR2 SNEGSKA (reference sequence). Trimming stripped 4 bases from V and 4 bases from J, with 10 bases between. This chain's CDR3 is CSATARIETQYF. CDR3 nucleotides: TGCAGTGCTACAGCTAGGATAGAGACCCAGTACTTC.

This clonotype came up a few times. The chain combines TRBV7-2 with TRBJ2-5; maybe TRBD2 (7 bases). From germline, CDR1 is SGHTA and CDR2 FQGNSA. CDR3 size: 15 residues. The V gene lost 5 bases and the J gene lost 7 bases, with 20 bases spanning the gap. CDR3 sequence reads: CASSTRLASQGTQYF. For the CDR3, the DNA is TGTGCCAGCAGCACCAGACTAGCTTCACAGGGGACCCAGTACTTC.

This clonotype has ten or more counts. The CDR3 region is CASSLAELAYGYTF. The CDR3 DNA reads as TGTGCCAGCAGTTTAGCGGAGCTTGCTTATGGCTACACCTTC. This chain connects TRBV28 to TRBJ1-2, with D unclear. Germline V gives CDR1 MDHEN, CDR2 SYDVKM. This CDR3 region has 14 residues. V was trimmed by 2 bases and J by 5 bases, leaving 12 bases between them.

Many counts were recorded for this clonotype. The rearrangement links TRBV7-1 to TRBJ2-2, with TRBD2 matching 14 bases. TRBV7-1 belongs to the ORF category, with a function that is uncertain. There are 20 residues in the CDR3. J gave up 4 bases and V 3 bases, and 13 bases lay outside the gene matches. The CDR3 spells CASSSRLGLAGAAGTGELFF. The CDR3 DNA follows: TGTGCCAGCAGCTCCAGGTTGGGACTAGCGGGAGCCGCGGGCACCGGGGAGCTGTTTTTT.

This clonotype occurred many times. CDR3 nucleotide sequence: TGTGCCAGCGGAGCTAGTCGGGGCGGGGAGCTGTTTTTT. Residues: CASGASRGGELFF. The chain couples TRBV6-1 to TRBJ2-2; possibly TRBD2 for D (5 bases). The CDR3 runs to 13 residues. V was shortened by 8 bases and J by 7 bases, with 14 bases between the two germline ends. Germline V CDR1 and CDR2: MNHNS, SASEGT.

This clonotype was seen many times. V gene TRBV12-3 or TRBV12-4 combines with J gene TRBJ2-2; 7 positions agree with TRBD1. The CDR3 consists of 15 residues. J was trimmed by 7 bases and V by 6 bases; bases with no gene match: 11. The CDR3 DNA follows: TGTGCCAGCAGGGCCGGGACAGCGAATATCGGGGAGCTGTTTTTT. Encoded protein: CASRAGTANIGELFF.

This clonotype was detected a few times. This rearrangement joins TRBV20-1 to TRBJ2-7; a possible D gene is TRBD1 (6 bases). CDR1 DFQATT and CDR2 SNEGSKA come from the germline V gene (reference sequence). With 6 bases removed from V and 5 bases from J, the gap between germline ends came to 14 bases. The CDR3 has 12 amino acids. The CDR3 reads CSATQGIDEQYF. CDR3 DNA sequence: TGCAGTGCAACCCAGGGGATCGACGAGCAGTACTTC.

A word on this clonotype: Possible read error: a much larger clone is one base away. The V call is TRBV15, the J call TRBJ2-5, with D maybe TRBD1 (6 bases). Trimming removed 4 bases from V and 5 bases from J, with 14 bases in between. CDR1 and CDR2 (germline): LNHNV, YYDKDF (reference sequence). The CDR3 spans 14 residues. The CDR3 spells CATSKDRGWETQYF. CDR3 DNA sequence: TGTGCCACCAGCAAAGATAGGGGGTGGGAGACCCAGTACTTC.

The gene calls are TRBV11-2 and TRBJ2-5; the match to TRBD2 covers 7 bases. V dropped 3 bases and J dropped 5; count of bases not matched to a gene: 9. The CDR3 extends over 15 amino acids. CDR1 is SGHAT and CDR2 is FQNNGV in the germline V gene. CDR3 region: CASSFLGGPLETQYF. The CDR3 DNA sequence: TGTGCCAGCAGCTTCTTGGGAGGGCCGTTGGAGACCCAGTACTTC.

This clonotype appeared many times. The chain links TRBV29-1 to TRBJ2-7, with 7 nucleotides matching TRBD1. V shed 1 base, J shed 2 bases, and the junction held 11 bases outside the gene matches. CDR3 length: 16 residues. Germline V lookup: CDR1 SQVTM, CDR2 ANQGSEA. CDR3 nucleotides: TGCAGCGTTGAAGGAGGTACGGACAGGTCCCCCTACGAGCAGTACTTC. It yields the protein CSVEGGTDRSPYEQYF.